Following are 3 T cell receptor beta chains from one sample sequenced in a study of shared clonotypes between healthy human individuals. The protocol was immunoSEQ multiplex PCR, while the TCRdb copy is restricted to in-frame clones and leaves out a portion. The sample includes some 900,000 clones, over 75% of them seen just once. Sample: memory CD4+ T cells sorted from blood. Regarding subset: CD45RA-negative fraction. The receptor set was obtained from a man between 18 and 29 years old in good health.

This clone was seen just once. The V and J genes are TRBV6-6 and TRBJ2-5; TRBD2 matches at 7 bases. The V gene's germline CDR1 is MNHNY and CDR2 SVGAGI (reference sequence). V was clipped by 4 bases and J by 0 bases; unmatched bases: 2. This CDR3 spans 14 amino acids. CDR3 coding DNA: TGTGCCAGCAGTTTGGGGGGGGACCAAGAGACCCAGTACTTC. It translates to CASSLGGDQETQYF.

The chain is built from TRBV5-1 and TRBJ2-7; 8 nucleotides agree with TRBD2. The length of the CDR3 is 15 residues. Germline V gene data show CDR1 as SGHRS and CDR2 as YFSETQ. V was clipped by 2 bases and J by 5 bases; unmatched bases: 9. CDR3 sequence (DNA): TGCGCCAGCAGCTTACGGACTAGCTCCATGGACGAGCAGTACTTC. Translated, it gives CASSLRTSSMDEQYF. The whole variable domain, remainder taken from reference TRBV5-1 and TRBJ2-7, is KAGVTQTPRYLIKTRGQQVTLSCSPISGHRSVSWYQQTPGQGLQFLFEYFSETQRNKGNFPGRFSGRQFSNSRSEMNVSTLELGDSALYLCASSLRTSSMDEQYFGPGTRLTVT.

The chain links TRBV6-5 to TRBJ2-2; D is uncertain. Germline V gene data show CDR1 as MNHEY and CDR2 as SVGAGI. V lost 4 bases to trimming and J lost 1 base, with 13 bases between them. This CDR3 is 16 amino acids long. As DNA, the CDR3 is TGTGCCAGCAGTTCCGATCCGCCCAGGAACACCGGGGAGCTGTTTTTT. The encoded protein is CASSSDPPRNTGELFF.